Following are 19 T cell receptor beta chains from one sample sequenced in a study of PD-1 blockade in classical Hodgkin lymphoma (dated by TCRdb to about 2020). The time point label of this sample denotes: cycle 1 day 1 (C1D1), immediately before nivolumab initiation. Every trial patient had relapsed following autologous stem cell transplantation, and prior brentuximab vedotin exposure was what differed among cohorts A, B and C. A Miltenyi CD4+ T cell isolation kit was used for magnetic negative selection to purify CD4+ T cells from thawed PBMCs. Library preparation used the immunoSEQ multiplex PCR assay. The immuneACCESS repertoire file appears here via TCRdb, limited to in-frame rearrangements. These files lack a portion of the clones; in checked studies, under half of the deficit traces to unresolved V genes, and the cause of the others is not known. The sample has about 4,100 clones on record, over 70% of them singletons. The top ten hold about 6% of the sample.

Here the sequenced sample was CD4+ T cells from blood, taken at baseline. These receptors all stem from a human donor with classical Hodgkin lymphoma.

The chain couples TRBV9 to TRBJ2-1; possibly TRBD2 for D (6 bases). The V gene's germline CDR1 is SGDLS and CDR2 YYNGEE. Trimming took off 0 bases at V and 2 bases at J, with 12 bases between the two ends. The CDR3 consists of 16 residues. CDR3 sequence reads: CASSVAASAAYNEQFF. The CDR3 bases are TGTGCCAGCAGCGTAGCGGCTAGCGCAGCCTACAATGAGCAGTTCTTC.

This sequence joins TRBV18 and TRBJ1-5, with D hard to call. The CDR3 contains 17 residues. Looked up from germline, CDR1 is KGHSH and CDR2 is LQKENI. V lost 5 bases, J lost 2 bases, and 19 bases lay in between. CDR3 DNA sequence: TGTGCCAGCTCATCCCTACGGTCAGGCCATGGCAATCAGCCCCAGCATTTT. It is translated as CASSSLRSGHGNQPQHF.

The genes are TRBV7-9 and TRBJ1-6, with unresolved D. Germline V gene data show CDR1 as SEHNR and CDR2 as FQNEAQ (reference sequence). The CDR3 has 13 residues. Trimming shortened V by 5 bases and J by 7 bases, and 9 bases separated the two germline ends. CDR3 region: CASSTRTNSPLHF. The CDR3 bases are TGTGCCAGCAGCACCCGTACGAATTCACCCCTCCACTTT.

The rearrangement joins TRBV7-9 to TRBJ2-4; D is perhaps TRBD1 (6 bases). Trimming left V 6 bases short and J 6 bases short, with 12 bases between. The length of the CDR3 is 13 residues. Germline CDR1 is SEHNR and CDR2 is FQNEAQ (reference sequence). CDR3 residues: CASRQGGSNIQYF. The CDR3 nucleotides read TGTGCCAGCAGGCAAGGGGGTTCAAACATTCAGTACTTC.

The chain combines TRBV18 with TRBJ2-2, with 8 nucleotides matching TRBD1. Germline values: CDR1 KGHSH, CDR2 LQKENI. The CDR3 has 16 amino acids. Germline trimming cut 2 bases from V and 1 base from J; bases unmatched to any gene: 3. CDR3 sequence: CASSPGQGRNTGELFF. As DNA, the CDR3 is TGTGCCAGCTCACCAGGACAGGGAAGGAACACCGGGGAGCTGTTTTTT.

In this sample, this clone turned up a few times. The chain uses TRBV7-2 and TRBJ1-5; D may be TRBD1 (5 bases). The CDR3 totals 16 residues. Germline values: CDR1 SGHTA, CDR2 FQGNSA. V lost 5 bases to trimming and J lost 1 base, with 15 bases between them. CDR3 region: CASSAERGGSNQPQHF. The DNA for the CDR3 is TGTGCCAGCAGCGCCGAACGGGGGGGGAGCAATCAGCCCCAGCATTTT.

The rearrangement links TRBV6-6 to TRBJ2-7, with D possibly matching TRBD1 (5 bases). Germline CDR1 is MNHNY and CDR2 is SVGAGI (reference sequence). Deletions cut 4 bases from V and 5 bases from J, with 12 bases between. This CDR3 is 13 amino acids long. CDR3 sequence reads: CASSFPGLNEQYV. The DNA of the CDR3 is TGTGCCAGCAGTTTTCCAGGGCTTAACGAGCAGTACGTC.

The chain combines TRBV28 with TRBJ1-1; weak D call: TRBD1 (6 bases). The germline CDR1 and CDR2 sequences are MDHEN and SYDVKM. CDR3 length: 14 residues. V lost 3 bases and J lost 2, with 10 bases in between. The CDR3 coding sequence is TGTGCCAGCAGTTTTGGGGGCGCTAACACTGAAGCTTTCTTT. Translated: CASSFGGANTEAFF.

The chain couples TRBV5-1 to TRBJ2-7; 8 positions match TRBD1. CDR1 and CDR2 (germline): SGHRS, YFSETQ. The CDR3 loop spans 14 amino acids. V was pared by 4 bases and J by 3 bases, with 6 bases of the junction left unmatched. The CDR3 DNA sequence: TGCGCCAGCAGCCGGTCGACAGGGGACTACGAGCAGTACTTC. This codes for CASSRSTGDYEQYF. Full variable domain (outside the CDR3, taken from reference TRBV5-1 and TRBJ2-7): KAGVTQTPRYLIKTRGQQVTLSCSPISGHRSVSWYQQTPGQGLQFLFEYFSETQRNKGNFPGRFSGRQFSNSRSEMNVSTLELGDSALYLCASSRSTGDYEQYFGPGTRLTVT.

The chain has TRBV2 and TRBJ2-1, with 9 bases lining up with TRBD1. With 7 bases clipped from V and 14 bases from J, the junction kept 9 bases outside the gene matches. The CDR3 is 12 amino acids. The germline CDR1 and CDR2 sequences are SNHLY and FYNNEI. The CDR3 DNA follows: TGTGCCAGCACTGCAAACGACAGGGGGAAGTTCTTC. Translated, it gives CASTANDRGKFF.

J is TRBJ2-7 and V is TRBV7-2; 13 bases are shared with TRBD2. The germline CDR1 and CDR2 sequences are SGHTA and FQGNSA. V shed 2 bases and J 4 bases; nucleotides not matched to a gene: 2. CDR3 size: 15 residues. CDR3 amino acids: CASSLWTSGGYEQYF. Written as DNA, the CDR3 is TGTGCCAGCAGCTTATGGACTAGCGGGGGTTACGAGCAGTACTTC.

J is TRBJ2-3 and V is TRBV14; D uncertain. Germline loops: CDR1 SGHDN, CDR2 FVKESK. The CDR3 runs 15 residues. Deletions cut 0 bases from V and 1 base from J, with 8 bases between. This CDR3 reads CASSQDISGTDTQYF. In nucleotides, the CDR3 is TGTGCCAGCAGCCAAGATATCAGCGGCACAGATACGCAGTATTTT.

This clone was observed a few times. V gene TRBV4-1 combines with J gene TRBJ1-2; perhaps TRBD1 as D (5 bases). Germline values: CDR1 MGHRA, CDR2 YSYEKL. The V end lost 4 bases, the J end lost 4 bases, and 13 bases lay between the germline ends. The CDR3 loop spans 14 amino acids. CDR3 bases: TGCGCCAGCAGCCCTCCAGGGAAGGCCTATGGCTACACCTTC. Translated: CASSPPGKAYGYTF.

This chain joins TRBV11-2 and TRBJ1-6; possibly TRBD1 for D (6 bases). V was cut by 5 bases and J by 9 bases, with 14 bases left in between. Germline CDR1 SGHAT, CDR2 FQNNGV. The CDR3 loop spans 14 amino acids. CDR3 sequence: CASSATGWGSPLHF. DNA for the CDR3: TGTGCCAGCAGCGCCACAGGGTGGGGTTCACCCCTCCACTTT.

V usage is TRBV18 and J usage is TRBJ2-2; perhaps TRBD1 as D (6 bases). Trimming cost V 3 bases and J 3 bases, with 11 bases left between them. The CDR3 extends over 15 amino acids. Germline V gene data show CDR1 as KGHSH and CDR2 as LQKENI. The CDR3 here is CASSPAQGHTGELFF. The CDR3 DNA reads as TGTGCCAGCTCACCGGCACAGGGCCACACCGGGGAGCTGTTTTTT.

V and J are TRBV4-1 and TRBJ2-7; 7 nucleotides agree with TRBD1. CDR3 length equals 16 residues. With V trimmed by 3 bases and J by 3 bases, 11 bases remained unmatched. Germline CDR1 MGHRA, CDR2 YSYEKL. CDR3: CASSHPMTGLYYEQYV. CDR3 DNA sequence: TGCGCCAGCAGCCACCCTATGACAGGGTTATACTACGAGCAGTACGTC.

The gene calls are TRBV5-8 and TRBJ1-4, with 9 bases that match TRBD1. The trim removed 4 bases at V and 6 bases at J, leaving 4 bases unmatched. The CDR3 consists of 14 residues. Germline V gives CDR1 SGHTS, CDR2 YDEGEE. In DNA, the CDR3 is TGTGCCAGCAGCCCCGACAGGGGGGATGAAAAACTGTTTTTT. Protein product: CASSPDRGDEKLFF.

The genes are TRBV19 and TRBJ1-2, with 8 bases fitting TRBD1. The CDR3 covers 11 residues. Trimming at V came to 7 bases and at J to 5 bases, leaving 0 bases not matched to a gene. Germline CDR1 is LNHDA and CDR2 is SQIVND (reference sequence). For the CDR3, the DNA is TGTGCCAGTAACAGGGGGTATGGCTACACCTTC. Protein product: CASNRGYGYTF.

The chain has TRBV20-1 and TRBJ2-1, with D unresolved. This CDR3 contains 10 residues. Trimming pared 3 bases from V and 5 bases from J, leaving 2 bases between. The V gene's germline CDR1 is DFQATT and CDR2 SNEGSKA (reference sequence). This CDR3 is CSARDNEQFF. DNA for the CDR3: TGCAGTGCTAGGGACAATGAGCAGTTCTTC.